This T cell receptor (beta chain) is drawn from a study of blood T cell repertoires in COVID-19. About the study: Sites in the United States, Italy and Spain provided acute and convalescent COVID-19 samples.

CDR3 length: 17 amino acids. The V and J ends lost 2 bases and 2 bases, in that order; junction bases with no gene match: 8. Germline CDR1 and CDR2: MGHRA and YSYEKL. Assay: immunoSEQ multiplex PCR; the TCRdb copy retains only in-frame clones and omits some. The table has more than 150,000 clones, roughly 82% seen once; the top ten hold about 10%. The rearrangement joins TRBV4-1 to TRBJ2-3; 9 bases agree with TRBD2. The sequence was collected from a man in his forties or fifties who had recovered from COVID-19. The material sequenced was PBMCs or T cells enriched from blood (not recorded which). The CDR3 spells CASSQPASGRTTDTQYF. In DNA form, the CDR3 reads TGCGCCAGCAGCCAACCGGCAAGCGGGAGGACCACAGATACGCAGTATTTT.